This record covers a single T cell receptor (beta chain). Germline V gives CDR1 ENHRY, CDR2 SYGVKD. The CDR3 is 16 residues long. The trim removed 5 bases at V and 7 bases at J, leaving 9 bases unmatched. Profiling relied on immunoSEQ multiplex PCR, and the TCRdb table lists in-frame clones only, not all of them. There are tens of thousands of clones in the sample; 85% to 95% occur only once, and 1.3% lies in the top ten. The record originates from a study of T cell changes during pregnancy in multiple sclerosis. This sequence originates from a female donor with multiple sclerosis, enrolled in a pregnancy study. J is TRBJ2-1 and V is TRBV10-3; 12 positions agree with TRBD2. The specimen sequenced was peripheral blood. CDR3 nucleotides: TGTGCCATCAGTCTAGCGGGAGGGCCTGTCGGGAATGAGCAGTTCTTC. Amino acids: CAISLAGGPVGNEQFF.